This note documents a single TCR beta chain sequence. Its specificity is unknown. The template used for profiling TCR beta VDJ and CDR3 was genomic DNA. TCRdb re-called the reads with MiXCR, one entry per CDR3 protein. The sample lists 400,000 to 500,000 distinct CDR3 sequences, 60% to 80% occurring once. The record originates from a study of CD8+CD57+ T cells in acquired aplastic anemia. About the research overall: When averaged, DNA from sorted CD4+ and CD8+ cells came to about 2.9 ug. Reads per healthy sample averaged around 10 million (CD4+) and under 12 million (CD8+).

Study findings and constraints: Patients and controls were found to share twenty-nine CD8+ CDR3 sequences.

The CDR3 spans 16 residues. CDR1 and CDR2 (germline): LNHNV, YYDKDF (reference sequence). The V segment lost 11 bases and the J segment 3 bases; nucleotides outside the gene matches: 19. Input material: sorted CD4+, CD8+, or CD8+CD57+ T cells (not recorded which) from PBMCs. This clonotype was sampled from a human donor in good health, serving as a control. The chain uses TRBV15 and TRBJ2-7, with 7 nucleotides matching TRBD1. The CDR3 nucleotides are TGTGCCTGCGCCAGCACTTCGGGCACAGGGGACTACGAGCAGTACTTC. Its translation: CACASTSGTGDYEQYF.